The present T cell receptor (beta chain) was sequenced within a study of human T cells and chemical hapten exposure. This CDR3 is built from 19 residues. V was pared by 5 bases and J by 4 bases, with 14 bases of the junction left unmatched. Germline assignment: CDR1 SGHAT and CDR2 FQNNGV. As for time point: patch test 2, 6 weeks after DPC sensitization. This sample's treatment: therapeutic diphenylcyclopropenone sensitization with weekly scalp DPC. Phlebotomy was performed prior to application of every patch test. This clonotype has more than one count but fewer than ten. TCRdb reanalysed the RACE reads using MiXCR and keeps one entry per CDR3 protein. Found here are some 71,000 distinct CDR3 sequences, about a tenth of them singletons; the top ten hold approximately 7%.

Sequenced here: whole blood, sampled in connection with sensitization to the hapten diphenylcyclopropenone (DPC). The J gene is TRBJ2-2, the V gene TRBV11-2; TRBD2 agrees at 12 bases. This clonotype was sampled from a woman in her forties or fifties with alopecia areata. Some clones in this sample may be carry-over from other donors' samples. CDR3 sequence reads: CASSPKGRLAGEPTGELFF. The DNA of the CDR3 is TGTGCCAGCAGCCCGAAGGGACGACTAGCGGGAGAACCCACCGGGGAGCTGTTTTTT.